Reported below is one TCR beta chain. Its antigen is still unknown. The data were taken from a study of tumor-infiltrating lymphocytes in primary liver carcinoma. In the study overall: Surgical resection was used to treat these primary liver carcinoma patients. Recorded tumor stage was T1-T3 N0M0, with diameters of 4.2 to 10 cm.

Whole-study results and caveats: Tumor-adjacent and tumor-blood pairs shared a smaller degree of overlap than tumor region pairs.

CDR1 MNHNS and CDR2 SASEGT come from the germline V gene. V lost 4 bases, J lost 3 bases, and 15 bases stayed unmatched. This CDR3 has 17 amino acids. Synthesis of TCR beta cDNA was carried out from about 0.55 ug total RNA with a constant-region primer. Libraries of TCR beta came from three nested multiplex PCR rounds with slightly modified ARM-PCR. In the first two PCR rounds, TRBV1-TRBV30 forward primers were paired with a C-beta reverse primer, and each round lasted about 9 cycles. TCRdb reanalysed the multiplex PCR reads using MiXCR and keeps one entry per CDR3 protein. The table records around 170,000 distinct CDR3 sequences, about 60% of them present only once. Blood RNA originated from unsorted whole blood, with germline DNA additionally extracted. Before the surgical procedure, around 4 milliliters of peripheral blood were collected.

The sample taken for sequencing was peripheral blood. This sequence originates from a man between 40 and 49 years old with primary liver carcinoma and hepatitis B virus infection. The V gene is TRBV6-1, the J gene TRBJ2-7; TRBD1 aligns across 7 bases. The CDR3 DNA follows: TGTGCCAGCAGTGCGGCCCCGACAGGGAATTTAGTCTACGAGCAGTACTTC. Amino acids: CASSAAPTGNLVYEQYF.